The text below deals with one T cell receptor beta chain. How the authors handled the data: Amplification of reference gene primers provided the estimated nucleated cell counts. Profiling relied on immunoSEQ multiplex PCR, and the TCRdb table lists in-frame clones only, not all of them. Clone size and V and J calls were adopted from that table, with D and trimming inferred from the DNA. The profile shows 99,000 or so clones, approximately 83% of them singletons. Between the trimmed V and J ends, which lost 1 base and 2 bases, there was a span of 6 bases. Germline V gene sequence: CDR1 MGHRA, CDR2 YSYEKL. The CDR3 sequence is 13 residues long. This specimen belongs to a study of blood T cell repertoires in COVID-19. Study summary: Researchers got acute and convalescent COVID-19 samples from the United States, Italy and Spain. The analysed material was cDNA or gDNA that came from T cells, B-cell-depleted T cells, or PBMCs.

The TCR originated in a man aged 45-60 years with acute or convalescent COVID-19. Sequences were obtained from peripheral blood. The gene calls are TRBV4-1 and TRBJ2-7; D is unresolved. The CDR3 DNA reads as TGCGCCAGCAGCCAAGTGCTAGCCTACGAGCAGTACTTC. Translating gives CASSQVLAYEQYF.